Presented here are 30 T cell receptor beta chains from one specimen sequenced in a study of blood T cells in healthy people across ages. Primers used in a second PCR of about 7 to 12 cycles were a sample-barcoded 5' primer and a J-beta primer mix. TCRdb called the 5' RACE reads again in MiXCR, with one record for every CDR3 protein. The data contain about 780,000 distinct CDR3 sequences, under 80% of them seen just once; the ten biggest clones take up about a quarter. The sample comprised blood. The source is a man aged 25 to 40 in good health.

This clonotype was seen a few times. The CDR3 bases are TGCGCCAGCAGCCAAGGTGGTAGGCGTCTACACGGCTACACCTTC. It is translated as CASSQGGRRLHGYTF. The genes are TRBV4-3 and TRBJ1-2; D gene uncertain. V lost 1 base and J lost 8, with 17 bases in between. The CDR3 is 15 residues long. Germline values: CDR1 LGHNA, CDR2 YSLEER.

The genes are TRBV10-3 and TRBJ2-4; 9 nucleotides align to TRBD2. Trimming cost V 0 bases and J 1 base; bases outside gene matches: 4. The CDR3 runs 17 residues. Germline V gives CDR1 ENHRY, CDR2 SYGVKD. The CDR3 DNA sequence: TGTGCCATCAGTGAGTCTGGCGGGGGGGCCGCCAAAAACATTCAGTACTTC. This codes for CAISESGGGAAKNIQYF.

CDR3 in DNA: TGTGCCAGCAGACCAACAGGGGGCCATGGCTACACCTTC. The encoded protein is CASRPTGGHGYTF. The chain recombines TRBV27 with TRBJ1-2; 9 bases agree with TRBD1. Looked up from germline, CDR1 is MNHEY and CDR2 is SMNVEV (reference sequence). J was trimmed by 6 bases and V by 6 bases; bases with no gene match: 5. The CDR3 is 13 residues long.

The rearrangement joins TRBV14 to TRBJ2-5; 10 bases line up with TRBD1. The end of the DNA fits TRBJ2-7 better, so the J call may be wrong. This CDR3 has 15 amino acids. CDR1 and CDR2 from the germline V gene are SGHDN and FVKESK. In DNA, the CDR3 is TGTGCCAGCAGCTTTGCGGGACAGGGGTTTGGCGAGCAGTACTTC. This gives the protein CASSFAGQGFGEQYF.

This rearrangement joins TRBV28 to TRBJ2-7; TRBD1 matches at 9 bases. The CDR3 contains 17 residues. Germline V gives CDR1 MDHEN, CDR2 SYDVKM. V lost 4 bases and J lost 2; bases outside the gene matches: 12. The chain's CDR3 is CASSSIQGAAGPYEQYF. The CDR3 bases are TGTGCCAGCAGTTCCATACAGGGGGCGGCAGGCCCCTACGAGCAGTACTTC.

The count of this clonotype is one. The CDR3 end shows no conserved phenylalanine or tryptophan, and so a read error is likely. The chain is built from TRBV7-2 and TRBJ2-7, with 8 bases aligning to TRBD2. The J call is uncertain, as TRBJ2-5 better fits the DNA end. The CDR3 covers 16 residues. CDR1 is SGHTA and CDR2 is FQGNSA in the germline V gene. The CDR3 DNA is TGTGCCAGCAGCTTAATTACTGGCGGGGGGTCGGGGACCCAGTACTCC. The encoded protein is CASSLITGGGSGTQYS.

Worth noting for this clonotype: An end of the junction differs from the germline gene, which may be a read error. J is TRBJ2-4 and V is TRBV14, with a possible D match to TRBD2 (6 bases). The end of the DNA aligns better with TRBJ2-7, so the J call may be wrong. The CDR3 extends over 14 amino acids. The germline V gene has CDR1 SGHDN and CDR2 FVKESK. The CDR3 bases are TGTGCCAGCAGCCGGGGAGGCCACTCCGACGAGCAGTACTTC. Protein product: CASSRGGHSDEQYF.

The chain uses TRBV29-1 and TRBJ2-7; 10 nucleotides agree with TRBD1. The CDR3 extends over 14 amino acids. V shed 3 bases and J 4 bases; nucleotides not matched to a gene: 6. Germline CDR1 and CDR2: SQVTM and ANQGSEA. CDR3 DNA: TGCAGCGTTGATACGGGACAGGGGTATTACGAGCAGTACTTC. It translates to CSVDTGQGYYEQYF.

CDR3 nucleotides: TGCAGTGTGAGGAAGGGGGGATCACCCCTCCACTTT. As protein: CSVRKGGSPLHF. J is TRBJ1-6 and V is TRBV20-1; maybe TRBD1 (6 bases). CDR1 and CDR2 from the germline V gene are DFQATT and SNEGSKA (reference sequence). The V and J ends lost 7 bases and 10 bases respectively, with 14 bases between them. The CDR3 is made up of 12 amino acids.

The chain has TRBV20-1 and TRBJ2-1, with 8 bases aligning to TRBD1. Looked up from germline, CDR1 is DFQATT and CDR2 is SNEGSKA (reference sequence). CDR3 length: 15 amino acids. The trim removed 7 bases at V and 8 bases at J, leaving 16 bases unmatched. In DNA form, the CDR3 reads TGCAGTGTCCACTCGGGACAGGCGGGCGCCTATGAGCAGTTCTTC. It translates to CSVHSGQAGAYEQFF.

This chain uses TRBV29-1 with TRBJ2-1; TRBD1 matches 8 bases. The CDR3 is 15 amino acids. V was clipped by 3 bases and J by 2 bases; unmatched bases: 6. Germline V CDR1 and CDR2: SQVTM, ANQGSEA. CDR3 sequence reads: CSVDEDREPYNEQFF. DNA for the CDR3: TGCAGCGTTGATGAGGACAGGGAACCCTACAATGAGCAGTTCTTC.

This rearrangement joins TRBV18 to TRBJ2-1, with unresolved D. V lost 2 bases and J lost 4, with 6 bases in between. Per germline, CDR1 KGHSH and CDR2 LQKENI. The CDR3 contains 13 residues. CDR3 protein: CASSPTEYNEQFF. The DNA of the CDR3 is TGTGCCAGCTCACCAACGGAGTACAATGAGCAGTTCTTC.

The gene calls are TRBV2 and TRBJ1-5; no definite D call. This CDR3 has 13 residues. Germline CDR1 is SNHLY and CDR2 is FYNNEI. The V end lost 8 bases, the J end lost 3 bases, and 11 bases lay between the germline ends. CDR3: CASGWQDNQPQHF. DNA of the CDR3: TGTGCCAGCGGTTGGCAGGACAATCAGCCCCAGCATTTT.

The sample holds many counts of this clonotype. A much more abundant neighbour one base away suggests this may be a read error. The chain has TRBV6-2 or TRBV6-3 and TRBJ2-7, with unresolved D. V lost 6 bases to trimming and J lost 0 bases, with 9 bases between them. This CDR3 has 13 amino acids. Germline V gene sequence: CDR1 MNHEY, CDR2 SVGEGT. In DNA, the CDR3 is TGTGCCAGCAGGAGACGGTCCTCCTACGAGCAGTACTTC. It is translated as CASRRRSSYEQYF.

The V gene is TRBV7-3, the J gene TRBJ2-3; 7 nucleotides match TRBD1. This CDR3 comprises 13 residues. From germline, CDR1 is SGHTA and CDR2 FQGTGA. V lost 6 bases, J lost 6 bases, and 6 bases stayed unmatched. The CDR3 region has the DNA TGTGCCAGCAGTAGCCGGGACAGTGATACGCAGTATTTT. It translates to CASSSRDSDTQYF.

The rearrangement joins TRBV12-3 or TRBV12-4 to TRBJ1-2; a weak D match, TRBD1 (6 bases). The CDR3 extends over 12 amino acids. V lost 7 bases and J 8 bases, leaving 14 bases between the germline ends. In DNA, the CDR3 is TGTGCCAGCACTAACAGGGTAACAGGCTACACCTTC. This gives the protein CASTNRVTGYTF.

This sequence joins TRBV6-2 or TRBV6-3 and TRBJ1-6, with no clear D. V shed 4 bases and J shed 9 bases, with 13 bases lying between them. Germline CDR1 and CDR2: MNHEY and SVGEGT. The CDR3 sequence is 14 residues long. The CDR3 sequence is CASSSARVPSPLHF. CDR3 DNA sequence: TGTGCCAGCAGTTCGGCAAGGGTGCCTTCACCCCTCCACTTT.

There are a few counts of this clonotype. This rearrangement joins TRBV7-9 to TRBJ1-2; D may be TRBD1 (5 bases). The CDR3 length is 14 residues. Looked up from germline, CDR1 is SEHNR and CDR2 is FQNEAQ (reference sequence). Between the trimmed V and J ends, which lost 3 bases and 4 bases, there was a span of 12 bases. The CDR3 DNA reads as TGTGCCAGCAGCTTTGGGGGACGTATCTATGGCTACACCTTC. Protein sequence: CASSFGGRIYGYTF.

This clonotype has just a few counts. This chain links TRBV20-1 with TRBJ2-7; no firm D call. Germline values: CDR1 DFQATT, CDR2 SNEGSKA (reference sequence). The length of the CDR3 is 15 residues. V was cut by 1 base and J by 3 bases, with 16 bases left in between. CDR3 loop: CSARGAWTPIYEQYF. DNA of the CDR3: TGCAGTGCTAGAGGAGCTTGGACCCCCATCTACGAGCAGTACTTC.

The rearrangement uses TRBV28 and TRBJ2-3, with D perhaps given as TRBD1 or TRBD2 (5 bases each). Trimming took off 2 bases at V and 7 bases at J, with 13 bases between the two ends. In germline, CDR1 is MDHEN, CDR2 SYDVKM. The CDR3 is 14 amino acids. The chain's CDR3 is CASSLRDPSNTQYF. CDR3 DNA sequence: TGTGCCAGCAGTTTACGGGACCCCTCGAATACGCAGTATTTT. Together with reference TRBV28 and TRBJ2-3, the CDR3 gives the full variable domain: DVKVTQSSRYLVKRTGEKVFLECVQDMDHENMFWYRQDPGLGLRLIYFSYDVKMKEKGDIPEGYSVSREKKERFSLILESASTNQTSMYLCASSLRDPSNTQYFGPGTRLTVL.

The gene calls are TRBV7-8 and TRBJ2-7; perhaps D is TRBD1 or TRBD2 (5 bases each). Germline V lookup: CDR1 SGHVS, CDR2 FQNEAQ. Deletions cut 5 bases from V and 0 bases from J, with 17 bases between. The CDR3 runs 16 residues. For the CDR3, the DNA is TGTGCCAGCAGCCTCGGGGCCGCCCTAAGCTCCTACGAGCAGTACTTC. This codes for CASSLGAALSSYEQYF.

This clonotype appeared once. V usage is TRBV7-3 and J usage is TRBJ1-6; D gene unclear. In germline, CDR1 is SGHTA, CDR2 FQGTGA. The CDR3 is 15 residues long. V gave up 1 base and J gave up 10 bases, with 14 bases separating them. Here the CDR3 reads CASSLSSTGQSPLHF. Here the CDR3 DNA reads TGTGCCAGCAGCTTAAGCTCTACCGGCCAATCACCCCTCCACTTT.

This CDR3 reads CASSRRGLDDGYTF. CDR3 sequence (DNA): TGTGCCAGCAGTCGCAGGGGGCTGGATGATGGCTACACCTTC. V is TRBV7-9 and J is TRBJ1-2, with 8 nucleotides matching TRBD1. Germline V lookup: CDR1 SEHNR, CDR2 FQNEAQ (reference sequence). The V segment lost 6 bases and the J segment 6 bases; nucleotides outside the gene matches: 9. The CDR3 runs to 14 residues.

This chain links TRBV7-9 with TRBJ2-5; D ambiguous. Germline lookup yields CDR1 SEHNR and CDR2 FQNEAQ (reference sequence). The CDR3 sequence is 17 residues long. V lost 1 base and J lost 1, with 16 bases in between. The chain's CDR3 is CASSLGDLVDLQETQYF. The CDR3 DNA reads TGTGCCAGCAGCTTAGGGGATTTGGTGGACCTCCAAGAGACCCAGTACTTC.

The V call is TRBV7-9, the J call TRBJ2-5; 10 bases are a match to TRBD1. The CDR3 totals 15 residues. Looked up from germline, CDR1 is SEHNR and CDR2 is FQNEAQ (reference sequence). Trimming cost V 5 bases and J 2 bases; bases outside gene matches: 5. The CDR3 spells CASSPDRGDQETQYF. Written as DNA, the CDR3 is TGTGCCAGCAGCCCGGACAGGGGGGATCAAGAGACCCAGTACTTC.

CDR3 sequence: CAISSGGTEIYEQYF. In DNA, the CDR3 is TGTGCCATCAGTTCCGGAGGGACAGAAATATACGAGCAGTACTTC. This chain uses TRBV10-3 with TRBJ2-4, with D maybe TRBD1 (7 bases). The J call may be incorrect, as the DNA end agrees better with TRBJ2-7. The CDR3 contains 15 residues. CDR1 is ENHRY, CDR2 SYGVKD, per germline.

V is TRBV20-1 and J is TRBJ1-1, with 7 bases matching TRBD1. Trimming at V came to 5 bases and at J to 0 bases, leaving 6 bases not matched to a gene. Germline CDR1 is DFQATT and CDR2 is SNEGSKA (reference sequence). The CDR3 has 14 residues. DNA of the CDR3: TGCAGTGCTTTATGGGACAGTTTGAACACTGAAGCTTTCTTT. The encoded protein is CSALWDSLNTEAFF.

This sequence joins TRBV12-3 or TRBV12-4 and TRBJ2-3, with TRBD2 identical over 8 bases. CDR3 length: 14 amino acids. The junction had 5 bases not matched to a gene; V was cut back by 5 bases and J by 4 bases. The CDR3 loop is CASSARGGSDTQYF. CDR3 bases: TGTGCCAGCAGTGCTCGCGGGGGGTCAGATACGCAGTATTTT.

V and J are TRBV4-3 and TRBJ1-1, with TRBD1 matching over 8 bases. Looked up from germline, CDR1 is LGHNA and CDR2 is YSLEER. The J segment lost 3 bases and the V segment lost 4 bases, leaving 13 bases of the junction unmatched. This CDR3 is 17 amino acids long. This chain's CDR3 is CASSPLAPQGADTEAFF. CDR3 sequence (DNA): TGCGCCAGCAGCCCACTTGCTCCCCAGGGGGCGGACACTGAAGCTTTCTTT.

The rearrangement uses TRBV4-1 and TRBJ1-1, with D unresolved. The V gene lost 3 bases and the J gene lost 0 bases, with 11 bases spanning the gap. The CDR3 runs to 15 residues. Germline assignment: CDR1 MGHRA and CDR2 YSYEKL. The DNA of the CDR3 is TGCGCCAGCAGCCACAGAGAGAACCTGAACACTGAAGCTTTCTTT. Amino acids: CASSHRENLNTEAFF.